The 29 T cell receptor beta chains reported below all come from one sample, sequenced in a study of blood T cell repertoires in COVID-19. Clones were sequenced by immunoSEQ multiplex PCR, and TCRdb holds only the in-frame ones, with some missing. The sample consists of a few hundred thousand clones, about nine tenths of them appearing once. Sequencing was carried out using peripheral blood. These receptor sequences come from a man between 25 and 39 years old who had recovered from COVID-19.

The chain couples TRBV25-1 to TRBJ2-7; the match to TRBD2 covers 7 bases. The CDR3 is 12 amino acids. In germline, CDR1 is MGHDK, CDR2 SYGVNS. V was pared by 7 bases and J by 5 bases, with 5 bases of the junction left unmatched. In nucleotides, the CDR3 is TGTGCCAGCACCGGGGACTACCACGAGCAGTACTTC. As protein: CASTGDYHEQYF.

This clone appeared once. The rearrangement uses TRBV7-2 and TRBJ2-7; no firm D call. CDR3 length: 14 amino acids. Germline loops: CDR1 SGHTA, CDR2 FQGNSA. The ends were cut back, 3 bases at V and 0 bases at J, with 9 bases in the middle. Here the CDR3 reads CASSFSTGSYEQYF. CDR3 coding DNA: TGTGCCAGCAGCTTTAGTACGGGCTCCTACGAGCAGTACTTC.

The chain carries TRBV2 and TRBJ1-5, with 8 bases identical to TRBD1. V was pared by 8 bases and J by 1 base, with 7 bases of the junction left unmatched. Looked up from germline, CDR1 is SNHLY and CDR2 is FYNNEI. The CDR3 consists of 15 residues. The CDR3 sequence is CASAFRGRSNQPQHF. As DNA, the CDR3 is TGTGCCAGCGCTTTCAGGGGGCGCAGCAATCAGCCCCAGCATTTT.

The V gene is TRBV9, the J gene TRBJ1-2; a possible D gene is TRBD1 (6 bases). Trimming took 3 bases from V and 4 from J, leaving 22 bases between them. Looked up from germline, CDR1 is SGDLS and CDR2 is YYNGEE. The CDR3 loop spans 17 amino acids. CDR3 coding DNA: TGTGCCAGCAGCGATTCCCGAAGGCAACAGGGTGGCTATGGCTACACCTTC. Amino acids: CASSDSRRQQGGYGYTF.

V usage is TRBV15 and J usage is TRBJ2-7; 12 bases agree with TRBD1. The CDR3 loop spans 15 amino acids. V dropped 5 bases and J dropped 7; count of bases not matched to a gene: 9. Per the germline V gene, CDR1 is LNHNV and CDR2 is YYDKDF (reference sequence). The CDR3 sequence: CATSPRDRGRGEQYF. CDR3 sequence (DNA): TGTGCCACCAGCCCCCGGGACAGGGGGCGCGGGGAGCAGTACTTC.

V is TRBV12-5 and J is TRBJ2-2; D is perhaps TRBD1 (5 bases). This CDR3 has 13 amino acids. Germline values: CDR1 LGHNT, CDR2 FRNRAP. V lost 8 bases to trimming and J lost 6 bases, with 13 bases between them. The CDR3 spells CASSLLGAGELFF. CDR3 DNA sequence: TGTGCTAGTAGCCTCTTAGGGGCCGGGGAGCTGTTTTTT.

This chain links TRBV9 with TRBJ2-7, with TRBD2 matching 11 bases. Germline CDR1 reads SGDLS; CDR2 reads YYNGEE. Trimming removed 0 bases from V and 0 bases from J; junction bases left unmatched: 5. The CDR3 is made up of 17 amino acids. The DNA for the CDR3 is TGTGCCAGCAGCGTAGGCCTAGCGGGGGGACTCTCCTACGAGCAGTACTTC. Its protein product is CASSVGLAGGLSYEQYF.

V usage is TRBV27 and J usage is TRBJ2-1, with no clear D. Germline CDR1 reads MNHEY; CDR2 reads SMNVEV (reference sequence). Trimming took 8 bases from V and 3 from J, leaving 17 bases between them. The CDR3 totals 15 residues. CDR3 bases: TGTGCCAGCCACTCCCGGGTTACTCTCTACAATGAGCAGTTCTTC. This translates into CASHSRVTLYNEQFF.

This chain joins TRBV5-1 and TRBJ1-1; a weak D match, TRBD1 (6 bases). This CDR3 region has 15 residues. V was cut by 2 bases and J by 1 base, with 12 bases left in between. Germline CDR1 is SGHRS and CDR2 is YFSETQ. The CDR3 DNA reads TGCGCCAGCAGCTTACAGGGACAACCGAACACTGAAGCTTTCTTT. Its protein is CASSLQGQPNTEAFF.

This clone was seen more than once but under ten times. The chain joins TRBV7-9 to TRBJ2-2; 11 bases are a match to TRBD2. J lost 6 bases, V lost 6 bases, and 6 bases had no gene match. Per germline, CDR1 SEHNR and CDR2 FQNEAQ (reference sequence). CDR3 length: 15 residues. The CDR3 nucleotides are TGTGCCAGCAGGAACCTAGCGGGGGGCTCCGGGGAGCTGTTTTTT. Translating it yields CASRNLAGGSGELFF.

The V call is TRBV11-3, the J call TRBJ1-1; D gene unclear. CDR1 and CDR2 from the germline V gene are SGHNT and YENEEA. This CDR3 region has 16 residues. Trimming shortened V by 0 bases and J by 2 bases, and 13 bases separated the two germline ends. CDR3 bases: TGTGCCAGCAGCTTAGATCAAGGAGGGCTAAACACTGAAGCTTTCTTT. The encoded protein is CASSLDQGGLNTEAFF. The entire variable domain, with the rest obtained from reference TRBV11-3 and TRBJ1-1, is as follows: EAGVVQSPRYKIIEKKQPVAFWCNPISGHNTLYWYLQNLGQGPELLIRYENEEAVDDSQLPKDRFSAERLKGVDSTLKIQPAELGDSAVYLCASSLDQGGLNTEAFFGQGTRLTVV.

The CDR3 loop is CASSHPFLGLNEKLFF. CDR3 nucleotide sequence: TGTGCCAGCAGCCATCCCTTTCTTGGGCTTAATGAAAAACTGTTTTTT. The V call is TRBV3-1 (or the pseudogene TRBV3-2), the J call TRBJ1-4; no clear D. The germline gives CDR1 LGHDT, CDR2 YNNKEL (reference sequence). The CDR3 is made up of 16 amino acids. Trimming took 3 bases from V and 4 from J, leaving 15 bases between them.

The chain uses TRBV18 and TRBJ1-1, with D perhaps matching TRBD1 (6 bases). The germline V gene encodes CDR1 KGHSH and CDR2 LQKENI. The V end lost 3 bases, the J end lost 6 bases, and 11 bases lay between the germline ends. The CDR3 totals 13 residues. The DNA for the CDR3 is TGTGCCAGCTCACCCCTCGACAGGTCTGAAGCTTTCTTT. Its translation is CASSPLDRSEAFF.

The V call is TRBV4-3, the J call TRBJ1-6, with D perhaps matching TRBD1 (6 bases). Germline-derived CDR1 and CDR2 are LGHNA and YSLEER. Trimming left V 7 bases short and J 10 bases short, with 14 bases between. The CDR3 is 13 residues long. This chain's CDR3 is CASKSAGESPLHF. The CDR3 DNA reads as TGCGCCAGCAAGTCGGCAGGGGAATCACCCCTCCACTTT.

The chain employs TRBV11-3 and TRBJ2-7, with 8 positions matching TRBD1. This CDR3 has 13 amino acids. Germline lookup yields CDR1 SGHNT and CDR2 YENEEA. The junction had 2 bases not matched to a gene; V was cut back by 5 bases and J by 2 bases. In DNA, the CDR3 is TGTGCCAGCAGCCCGGGACAGGCCTACGAGCAGTACTTC. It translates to CASSPGQAYEQYF. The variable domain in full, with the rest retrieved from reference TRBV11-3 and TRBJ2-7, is EAGVVQSPRYKIIEKKQPVAFWCNPISGHNTLYWYLQNLGQGPELLIRYENEEAVDDSQLPKDRFSAERLKGVDSTLKIQPAELGDSAVYLCASSPGQAYEQYFGPGTRLTVT.

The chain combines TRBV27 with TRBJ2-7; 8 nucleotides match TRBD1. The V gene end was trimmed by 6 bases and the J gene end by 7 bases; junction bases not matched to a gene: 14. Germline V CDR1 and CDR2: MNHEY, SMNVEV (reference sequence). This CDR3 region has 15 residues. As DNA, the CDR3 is TGTGCCAGCAGACCAGAGACAGGGGTCCAGTGGGAGCAGTACTTC. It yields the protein CASRPETGVQWEQYF.

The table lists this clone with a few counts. This CDR3 reads CASSFRQPNEKLFF. CDR3 sequence (DNA): TGTGCCAGCAGCTTCAGACAGCCTAATGAAAAACTGTTTTTT. The chain carries TRBV3-1 (or the pseudogene TRBV3-2) and TRBJ1-4; tentatively, D is TRBD1 (5 bases). Germline V gene sequence: CDR1 LGHDT, CDR2 YNNKEL (reference sequence). The CDR3 totals 14 residues. V was shortened by 5 bases and J by 3 bases, with 10 bases between the two germline ends.

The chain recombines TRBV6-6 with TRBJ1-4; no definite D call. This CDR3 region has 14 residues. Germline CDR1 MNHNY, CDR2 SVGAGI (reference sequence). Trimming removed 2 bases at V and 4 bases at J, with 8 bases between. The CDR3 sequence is CASSYSRVNEKLFF. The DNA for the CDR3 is TGTGCCAGCAGTTACAGCCGGGTTAATGAAAAACTGTTTTTT.

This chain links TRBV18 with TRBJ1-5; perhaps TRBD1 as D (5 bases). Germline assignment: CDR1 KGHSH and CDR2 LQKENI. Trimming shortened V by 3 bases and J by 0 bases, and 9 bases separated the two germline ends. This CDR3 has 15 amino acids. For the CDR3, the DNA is TGTGCCAGCTCACCCCTCGGGGGTAGCAATCAGCCCCAGCATTTT. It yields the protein CASSPLGGSNQPQHF.

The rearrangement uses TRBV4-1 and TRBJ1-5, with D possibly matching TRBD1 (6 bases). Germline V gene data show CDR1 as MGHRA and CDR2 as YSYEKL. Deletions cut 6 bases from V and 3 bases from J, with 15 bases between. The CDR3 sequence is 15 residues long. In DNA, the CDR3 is TGCGCCAGCAGTCTGCAGGGGTTCGACAATCAGCCCCAGCATTTT. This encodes CASSLQGFDNQPQHF.

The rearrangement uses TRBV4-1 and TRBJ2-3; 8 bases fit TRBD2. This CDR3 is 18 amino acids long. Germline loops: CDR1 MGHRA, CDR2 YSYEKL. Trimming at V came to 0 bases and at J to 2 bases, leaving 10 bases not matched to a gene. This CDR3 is CASSQDNVRAGVTDTQYF. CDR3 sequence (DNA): TGCGCCAGCAGCCAAGACAACGTCAGAGCGGGGGTCACAGATACGCAGTATTTT.

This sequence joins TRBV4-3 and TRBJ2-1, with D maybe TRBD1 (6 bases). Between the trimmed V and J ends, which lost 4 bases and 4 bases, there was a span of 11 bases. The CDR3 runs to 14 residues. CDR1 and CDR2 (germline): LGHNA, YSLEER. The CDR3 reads CASSLRTGYNEQFF. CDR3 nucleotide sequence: TGCGCCAGCAGCCTCCGAACAGGGTACAATGAGCAGTTCTTC.

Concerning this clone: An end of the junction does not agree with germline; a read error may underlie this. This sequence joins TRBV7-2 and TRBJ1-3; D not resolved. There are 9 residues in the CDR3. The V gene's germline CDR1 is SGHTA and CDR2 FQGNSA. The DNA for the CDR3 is TGTGCCAGCAGCCCAGGTCCCCTCTTT. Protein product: CASSPGPLF.

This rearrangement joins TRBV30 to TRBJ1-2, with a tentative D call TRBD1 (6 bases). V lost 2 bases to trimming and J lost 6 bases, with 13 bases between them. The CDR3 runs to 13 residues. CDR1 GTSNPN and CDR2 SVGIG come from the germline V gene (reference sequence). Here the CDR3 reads CAWSPHRDDGYTF. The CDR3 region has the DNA TGTGCCTGGAGTCCCCACAGGGACGATGGCTACACCTTC.

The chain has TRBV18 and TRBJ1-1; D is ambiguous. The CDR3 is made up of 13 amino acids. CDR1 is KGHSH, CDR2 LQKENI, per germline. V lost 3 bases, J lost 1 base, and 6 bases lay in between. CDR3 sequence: CASSPEGNTEAFF. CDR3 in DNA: TGTGCCAGCTCACCTGAGGGGAACACTGAAGCTTTCTTT.

CDR3 DNA: TGTGCCAGCAGCTCCACAGGGGACACTGAAGCTTTCTTT. This codes for CASSSTGDTEAFF. This chain connects TRBV11-2 to TRBJ1-1; 7 nucleotides align to TRBD1. Germline CDR1 SGHAT, CDR2 FQNNGV. This CDR3 region has 13 residues. V shed 4 bases, J shed 3 bases, and the junction held 2 bases outside the gene matches.

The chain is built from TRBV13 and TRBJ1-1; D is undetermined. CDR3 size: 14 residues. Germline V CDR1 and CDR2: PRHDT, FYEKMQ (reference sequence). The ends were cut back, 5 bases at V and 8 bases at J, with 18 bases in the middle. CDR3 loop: CASSQGLSQLEAFF. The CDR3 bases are TGTGCCAGCAGCCAAGGACTTTCCCAACTAGAAGCTTTCTTT.

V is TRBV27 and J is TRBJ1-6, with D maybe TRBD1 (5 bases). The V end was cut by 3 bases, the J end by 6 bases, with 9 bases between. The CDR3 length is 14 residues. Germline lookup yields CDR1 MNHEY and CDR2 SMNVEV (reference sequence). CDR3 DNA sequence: TGTGCCAGCAGTTTCAGCCAGGGTAATTCACCCCTCCACTTT. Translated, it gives CASSFSQGNSPLHF.

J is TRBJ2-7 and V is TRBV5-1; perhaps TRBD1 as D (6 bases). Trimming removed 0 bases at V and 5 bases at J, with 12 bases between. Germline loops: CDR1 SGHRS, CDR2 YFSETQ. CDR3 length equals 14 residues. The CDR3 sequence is CASSLVTGRDEQYF. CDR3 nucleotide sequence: TGCGCCAGCAGCTTGGTGACAGGACGTGACGAGCAGTACTTC.